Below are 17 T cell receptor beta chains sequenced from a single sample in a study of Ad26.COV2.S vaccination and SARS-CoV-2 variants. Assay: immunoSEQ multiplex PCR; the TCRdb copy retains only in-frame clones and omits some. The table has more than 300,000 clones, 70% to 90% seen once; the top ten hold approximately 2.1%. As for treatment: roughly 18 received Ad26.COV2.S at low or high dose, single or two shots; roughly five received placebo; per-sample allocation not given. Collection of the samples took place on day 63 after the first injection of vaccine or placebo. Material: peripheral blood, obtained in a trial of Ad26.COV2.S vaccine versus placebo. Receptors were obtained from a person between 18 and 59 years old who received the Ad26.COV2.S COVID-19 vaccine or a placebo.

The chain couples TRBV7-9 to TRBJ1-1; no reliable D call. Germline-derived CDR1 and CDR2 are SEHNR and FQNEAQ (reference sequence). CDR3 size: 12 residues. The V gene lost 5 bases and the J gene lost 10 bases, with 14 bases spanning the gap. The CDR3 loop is CASSLEGQRAFF. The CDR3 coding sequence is TGTGCCAGCAGCCTAGAAGGTCAGAGAGCTTTCTTT.

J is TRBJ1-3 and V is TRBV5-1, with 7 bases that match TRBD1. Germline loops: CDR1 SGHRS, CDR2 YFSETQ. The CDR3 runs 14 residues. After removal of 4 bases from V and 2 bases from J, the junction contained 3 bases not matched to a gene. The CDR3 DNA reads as TGCGCCAGCAGCGGCGACAGGGCTGGAAACACCATATATTTT. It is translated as CASSGDRAGNTIYF.

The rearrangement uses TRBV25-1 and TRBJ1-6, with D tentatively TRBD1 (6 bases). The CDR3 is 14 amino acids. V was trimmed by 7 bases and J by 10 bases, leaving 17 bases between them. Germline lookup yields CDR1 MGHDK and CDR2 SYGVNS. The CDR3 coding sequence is TGTGCCAGCAAAGAAACAGGGTTTGGCTCACCCCTCCACTTT. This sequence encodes CASKETGFGSPLHF.

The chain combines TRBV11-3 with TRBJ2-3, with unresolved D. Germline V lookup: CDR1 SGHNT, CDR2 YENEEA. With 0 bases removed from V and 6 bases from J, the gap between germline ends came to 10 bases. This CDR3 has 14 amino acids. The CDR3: CASSLDTTADTQYF. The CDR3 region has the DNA TGTGCCAGCAGCTTAGATACGACGGCTGATACGCAGTATTTT.

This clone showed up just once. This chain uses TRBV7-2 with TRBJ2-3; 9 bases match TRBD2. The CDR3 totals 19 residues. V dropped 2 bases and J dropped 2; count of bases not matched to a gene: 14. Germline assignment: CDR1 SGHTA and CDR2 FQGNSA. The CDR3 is CASSLLLAGISRDTDTQYF. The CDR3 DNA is TGTGCCAGCAGCTTACTCCTAGCGGGGATATCGCGGGACACAGATACGCAGTATTTT.

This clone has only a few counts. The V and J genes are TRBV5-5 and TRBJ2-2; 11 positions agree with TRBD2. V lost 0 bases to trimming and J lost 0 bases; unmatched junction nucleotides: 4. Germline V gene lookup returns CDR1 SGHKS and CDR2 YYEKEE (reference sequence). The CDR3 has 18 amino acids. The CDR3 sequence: CASSLAQLAGANTGELFF. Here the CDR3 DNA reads TGTGCCAGCAGCTTGGCCCAACTAGCGGGGGCGAACACCGGGGAGCTGTTTTTT.

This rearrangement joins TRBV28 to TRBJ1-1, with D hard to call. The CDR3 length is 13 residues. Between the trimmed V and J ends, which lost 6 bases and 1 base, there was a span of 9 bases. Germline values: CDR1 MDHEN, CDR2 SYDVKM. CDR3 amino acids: CASRGWGNTEAFF. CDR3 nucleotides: TGTGCCAGCAGGGGGTGGGGGAACACTGAAGCTTTCTTT.

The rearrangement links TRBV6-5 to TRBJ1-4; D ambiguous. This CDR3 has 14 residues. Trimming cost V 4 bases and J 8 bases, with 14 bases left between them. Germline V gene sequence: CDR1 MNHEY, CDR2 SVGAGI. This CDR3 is CASSFSRSEEKLFF. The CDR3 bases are TGTGCCAGCAGTTTTTCCAGAAGTGAGGAAAAACTGTTTTTT.

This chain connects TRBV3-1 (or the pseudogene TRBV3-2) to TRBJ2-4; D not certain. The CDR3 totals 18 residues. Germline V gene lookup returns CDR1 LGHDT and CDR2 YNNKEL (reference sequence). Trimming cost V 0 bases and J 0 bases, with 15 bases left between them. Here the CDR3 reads CASSQDASAVIAKNIQYF. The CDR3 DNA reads TGTGCCAGCAGCCAAGATGCGTCGGCGGTAATAGCCAAAAACATTCAGTACTTC.

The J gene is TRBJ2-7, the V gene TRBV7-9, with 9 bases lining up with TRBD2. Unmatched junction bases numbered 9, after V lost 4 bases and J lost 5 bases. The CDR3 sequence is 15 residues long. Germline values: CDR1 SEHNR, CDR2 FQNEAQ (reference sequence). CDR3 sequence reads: CASSYRAGGRDEQYF. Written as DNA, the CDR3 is TGTGCCAGCAGCTATCGAGCGGGGGGCCGAGACGAGCAGTACTTC.

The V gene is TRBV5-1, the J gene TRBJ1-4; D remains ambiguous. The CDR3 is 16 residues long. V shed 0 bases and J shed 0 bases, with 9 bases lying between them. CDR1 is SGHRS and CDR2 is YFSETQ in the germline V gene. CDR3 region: CASSLGADTTNEKLFF. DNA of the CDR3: TGCGCCAGCAGCTTGGGGGCGGATACAACTAATGAAAAACTGTTTTTT.

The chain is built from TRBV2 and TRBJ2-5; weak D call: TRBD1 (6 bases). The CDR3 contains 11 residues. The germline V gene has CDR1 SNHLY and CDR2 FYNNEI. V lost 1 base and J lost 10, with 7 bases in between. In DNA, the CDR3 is TGTGCCAGCAGTGAAGAGGACAGCCAGTACTTC. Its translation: CASSEEDSQYF.

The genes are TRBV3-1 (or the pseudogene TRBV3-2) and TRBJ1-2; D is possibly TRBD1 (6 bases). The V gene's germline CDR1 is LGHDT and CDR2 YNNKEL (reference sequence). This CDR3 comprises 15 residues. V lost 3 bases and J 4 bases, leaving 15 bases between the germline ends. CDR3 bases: TGTGCCAGCAGCCACGCTGGGGGGCAGAGCTATGGCTACACCTTC. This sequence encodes CASSHAGGQSYGYTF.

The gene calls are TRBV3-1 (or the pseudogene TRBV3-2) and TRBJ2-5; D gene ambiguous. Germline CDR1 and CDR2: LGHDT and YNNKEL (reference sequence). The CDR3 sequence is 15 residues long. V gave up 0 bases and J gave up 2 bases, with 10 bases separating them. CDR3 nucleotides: TGTGCCAGCAGCCAAGAGTCGTTAATACAAGAGACCCAGTACTTC. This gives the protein CASSQESLIQETQYF.

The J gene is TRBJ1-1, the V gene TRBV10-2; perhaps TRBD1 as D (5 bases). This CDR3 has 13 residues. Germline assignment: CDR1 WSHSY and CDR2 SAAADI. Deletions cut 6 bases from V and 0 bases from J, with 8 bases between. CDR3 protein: CASRGQMNTEAFF. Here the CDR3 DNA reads TGCGCCAGCAGAGGACAAATGAACACTGAAGCTTTCTTT.

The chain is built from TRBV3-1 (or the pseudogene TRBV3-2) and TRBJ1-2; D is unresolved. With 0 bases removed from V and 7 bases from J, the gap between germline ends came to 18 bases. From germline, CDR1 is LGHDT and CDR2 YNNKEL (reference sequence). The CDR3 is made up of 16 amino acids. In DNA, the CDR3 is TGTGCCAGCAGCCAAGATAACCCGACCGCTGGGAGTGGCTACACCTTC. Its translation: CASSQDNPTAGSGYTF.

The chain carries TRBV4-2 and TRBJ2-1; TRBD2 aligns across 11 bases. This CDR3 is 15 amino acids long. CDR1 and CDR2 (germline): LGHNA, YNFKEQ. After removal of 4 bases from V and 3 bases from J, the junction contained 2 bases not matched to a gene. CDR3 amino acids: CASSPTSGVYNEQFF. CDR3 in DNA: TGTGCCAGCAGCCCGACTAGCGGGGTCTACAATGAGCAGTTCTTC.